This entry features one T cell receptor beta chain sequence. Its cognate antigen is unknown. One entry per CDR3 protein results from TCRdb running MiXCR on the 5' RACE reads. The top ten hold around 13% of the sample, which has around 340,000 distinct CDR3 sequences, 20% seen once. This sample was taken from a study of CD8 T cells in ankylosing spondylitis. Study-wide points: Characteristic, it appeared, of ankylosing spondylitis blood was a TCR beta motif of about eight highly homologous variants. The authors found the disease-linked clones to be CD8+ and relatively rare in peripheral blood. The clones that were linked to disease were reported to be significantly enriched in matched synovial fluid samples from ankylosing spondylitis patients.

The CDR3 runs 17 residues. Germline V gene lookup returns CDR1 SGHAT and CDR2 FQNNGV. J lost 3 bases, V lost 1 base, and 4 bases had no gene match. The genes are TRBV11-2 and TRBJ2-3; 13 positions match TRBD2. The clonotype was recovered from a male donor with ankylosing spondylitis or in good health (not recorded which). Sequencing was done on a sample of blood, either unsorted or a sorted T cell fraction (not recorded which). CDR3 DNA sequence: TGTGCCAGCAGCTTAGTTCTGGGACTAGCGGGGACAGATACGCAGTATTTT. The encoded protein is CASSLVLGLAGTDTQYF. Full variable domain (missing parts from reference TRBV11-2 and TRBJ2-3): EAGVAQSPRYKIIEKRQSVAFWCNPISGHATLYWYQQILGQGPKLLIQFQNNGVVDDSQLPKDRFSAERLKGVDSTLKIQPAKLEDSAVYLCASSLVLGLAGTDTQYFGPGTRLTVL.